The clone carrying this TCR beta chain was picked up a small number of times. Its antigen is unidentified. Profiling relied on immunoSEQ multiplex PCR, and the TCRdb table lists in-frame clones only, not all of them. The sample holds about 85,000 clones, around 90% seen once. Every patient was affected by relapse after autologous stem cell transplantation, while exposure to brentuximab vedotin was not uniform. This sample stems from a study of PD-1 blockade in classical Hodgkin lymphoma. The study, taken as a whole, reports: Complete responders possessed baseline diversity comparable to newly diagnosed patients. Reports indicated that newly diagnosed patients had lower baseline TCR diversity than healthy donors did. Why the repertoires differ is still unclear, perhaps disease activity or prior therapy.

This sequence originates from a human donor with classical Hodgkin lymphoma. The sequencing here drew on peripheral blood mononuclear cells (PBMCs), taken before the second cycle of nivolumab.

CDR3 bases: TGTGCCTGGAGCCCCAAGGGACATTTAAACGCTGAAGCTTTCTTT. Translating gives CAWSPKGHLNAEAFF. The V call is TRBV30, the J call TRBJ1-1; a possible D gene is TRBD1 (6 bases). Per the germline V gene, CDR1 is GTSNPN and CDR2 is SVGIG (reference sequence). The CDR3 sequence is 15 residues long. V was pared by 3 bases and J by 6 bases, with 20 bases between.